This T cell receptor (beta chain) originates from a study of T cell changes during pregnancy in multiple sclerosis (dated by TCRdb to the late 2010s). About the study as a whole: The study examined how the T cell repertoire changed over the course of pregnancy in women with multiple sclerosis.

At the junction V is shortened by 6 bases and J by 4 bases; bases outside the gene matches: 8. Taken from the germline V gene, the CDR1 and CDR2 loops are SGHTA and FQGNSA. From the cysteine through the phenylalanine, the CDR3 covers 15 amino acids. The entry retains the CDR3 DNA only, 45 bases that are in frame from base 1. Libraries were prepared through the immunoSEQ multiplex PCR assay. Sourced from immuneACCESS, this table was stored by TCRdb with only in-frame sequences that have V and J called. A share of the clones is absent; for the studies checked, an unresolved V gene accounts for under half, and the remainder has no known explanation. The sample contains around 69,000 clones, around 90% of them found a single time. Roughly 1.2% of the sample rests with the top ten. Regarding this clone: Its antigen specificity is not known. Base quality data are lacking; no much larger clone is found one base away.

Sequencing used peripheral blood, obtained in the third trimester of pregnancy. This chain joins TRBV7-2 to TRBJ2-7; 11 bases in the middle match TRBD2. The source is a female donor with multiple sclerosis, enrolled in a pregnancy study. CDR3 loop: CASSSGTSGYYEQYF. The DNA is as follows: TGTGCCAGCAGTTCCGGGACTAGCGGTTATTACGAGCAGTACTTC.